Included here is one TCR beta chain sequence, with context. Antigen unknown. Donors counted as nominally healthy when sampled, yet unrecorded immune exposures were likely. These data belong to a study of cytomegalovirus exposure and HLA in healthy donors. Overall study results and limits: When a later analysis was performed, an Asian-associated ancestry cluster reportedly had fewer N-insertions than the approximately 600-donor mean. Listed as cytomegalovirus-associated were 150 to 200 TCR beta chains. Later analysis indicated greater clonal expansion among HLA-associated TCR beta chains than among equally common other chains.

The PCR employed 60 Vbeta primers together with 13 Jbeta primers. The data were produced by immunoSEQ multiplex PCR, yet TCRdb's version contains in-frame clones alone and is incomplete. The table has about 130,000 clones, approximately 80% seen once. Germline V gene lookup returns CDR1 SGDLS and CDR2 YYNGEE. V shed 3 bases and J shed 4 bases, with 4 bases lying between them. There are 11 residues in the CDR3. This clonotype originated in a middle-aged man in good health and CMV-seronegative. Sequences were obtained from PBMCs. The chain is built from TRBV9 and TRBJ2-5; D not resolved. Here the CDR3 reads CASSAGETQYF. The CDR3 DNA is TGTGCCAGCAGCGCCGGAGAGACCCAGTACTTC.